This TCR beta chain was found in a study of cytomegalovirus exposure and HLA in healthy donors. The PCR made use of 60 Vbeta and 13 Jbeta primers. Sequencing was performed with immunoSEQ multiplex PCR; in TCRdb, only in-frame clones are kept and a portion is missing. The table includes some 85,000 clones, 78% detected once. The CDR3 is 15 amino acids. Trimming removed 4 bases at V and 8 bases at J, with 21 bases between. The germline gives CDR1 SGDLS, CDR2 YYNGEE. Donors counted as nominally healthy when sampled, yet unrecorded immune exposures were likely. Sequencing input: PBMCs. The rearrangement uses TRBV9 and TRBJ1-2; tentatively, D is TRBD1 (5 bases). This clonotype originated in a man aged 18 to 30 in good health and CMV-seropositive. The CDR3 sequence: CASSPSLGGESGYTF. CDR3 bases: TGTGCCAGCAGCCCCTCCCTGGGGGGGGAATCGGGCTACACCTTC.